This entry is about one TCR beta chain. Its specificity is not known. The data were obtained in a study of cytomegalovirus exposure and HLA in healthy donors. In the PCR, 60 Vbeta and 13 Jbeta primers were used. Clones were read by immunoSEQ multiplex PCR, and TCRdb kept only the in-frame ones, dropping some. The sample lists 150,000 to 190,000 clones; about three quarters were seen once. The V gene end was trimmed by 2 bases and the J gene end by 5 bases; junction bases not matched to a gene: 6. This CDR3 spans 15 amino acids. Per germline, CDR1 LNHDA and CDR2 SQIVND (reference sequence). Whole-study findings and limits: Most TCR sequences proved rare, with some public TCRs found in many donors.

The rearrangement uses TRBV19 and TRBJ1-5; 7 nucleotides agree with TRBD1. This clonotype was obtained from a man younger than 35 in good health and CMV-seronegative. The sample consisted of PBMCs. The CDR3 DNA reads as TGTGCCAGTAGTATAAAGTCAGGGGGACATCAGCCCCAGCATTTT. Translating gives CASSIKSGGHQPQHF.